This T cell receptor beta chain was obtained from a study of beta chain features in type 1 diabetes. Overall study context: Patients and healthy donors were similar in age, gender and cell yields. Study-level findings and limits: Equally in patients and controls, PCR might preferentially amplify shorter templates.

This clone was picked up a small number of times. The antigen remains unidentified. Isolated RNA was reverse transcribed in full, so expressed TCRB transcripts were sequenced. Assay used: immunoSEQ multiplex PCR; TCRdb lists only in-frame clones, some missing. The sample has under 90,000 clones; roughly 34% are singletons. Germline V gene lookup returns CDR1 ENHRY and CDR2 SYGVKD. The CDR3 consists of 12 residues. Trimming pared 11 bases from V and 6 bases from J, leaving 16 bases between. The material sequenced was stem cell memory CD4+ T cells from blood. This TCR was sampled from a woman aged 18-30 years in good health. The V and J genes are TRBV10-3 and TRBJ1-2, with a weak D call TRBD1 (6 bases). This CDR3 is CASRPGVDGYTF. CDR3 bases: TGTGCCTCCCGCCCAGGGGTGGATGGCTACACCTTC.